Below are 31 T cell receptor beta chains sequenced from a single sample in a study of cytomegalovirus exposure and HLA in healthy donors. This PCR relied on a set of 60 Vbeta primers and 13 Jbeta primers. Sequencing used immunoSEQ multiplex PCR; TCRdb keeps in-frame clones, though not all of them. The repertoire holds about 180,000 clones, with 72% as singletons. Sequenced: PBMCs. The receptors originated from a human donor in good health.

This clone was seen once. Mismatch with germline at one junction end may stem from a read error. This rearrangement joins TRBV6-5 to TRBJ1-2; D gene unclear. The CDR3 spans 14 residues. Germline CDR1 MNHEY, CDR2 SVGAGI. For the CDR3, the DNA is TGTGCCAGCAGTTACTCTCGGGGAGGCGATGGCTACCCCTTC. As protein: CASSYSRGGDGYPF.

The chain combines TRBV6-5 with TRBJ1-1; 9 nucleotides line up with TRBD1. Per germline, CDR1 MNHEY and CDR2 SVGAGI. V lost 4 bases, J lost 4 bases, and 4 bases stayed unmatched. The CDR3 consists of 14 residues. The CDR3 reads CASSSTGGVTEAFF. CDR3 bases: TGTGCCAGCAGTTCCACAGGGGGCGTCACTGAAGCTTTCTTT.

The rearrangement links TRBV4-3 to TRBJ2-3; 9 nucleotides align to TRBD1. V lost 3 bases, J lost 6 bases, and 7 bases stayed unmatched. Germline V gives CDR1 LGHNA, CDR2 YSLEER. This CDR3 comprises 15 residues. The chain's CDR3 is CASSHATGGRDTQYF. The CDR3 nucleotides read TGCGCCAGCAGCCACGCAACAGGGGGCCGGGATACGCAGTATTTT.

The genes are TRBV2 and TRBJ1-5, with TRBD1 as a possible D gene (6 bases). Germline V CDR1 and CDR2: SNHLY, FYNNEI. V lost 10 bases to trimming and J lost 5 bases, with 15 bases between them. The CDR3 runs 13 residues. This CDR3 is CANSGGQDQPQHF. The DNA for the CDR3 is TGTGCCAACTCCGGGGGGCAAGATCAGCCCCAGCATTTT.

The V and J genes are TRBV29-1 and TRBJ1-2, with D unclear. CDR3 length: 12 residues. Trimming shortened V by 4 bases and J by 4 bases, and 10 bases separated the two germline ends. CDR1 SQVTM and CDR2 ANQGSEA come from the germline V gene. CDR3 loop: CSVVVASYGYTF. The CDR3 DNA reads TGCAGCGTTGTGGTGGCCTCCTATGGCTACACCTTC.

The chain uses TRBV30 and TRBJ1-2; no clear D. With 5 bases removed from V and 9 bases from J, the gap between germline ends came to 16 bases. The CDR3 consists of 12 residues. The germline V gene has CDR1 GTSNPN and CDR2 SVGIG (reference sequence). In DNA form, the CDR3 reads TGTGCCTGGGGAAGGGAGGGTTCGCGCTACACCTTC. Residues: CAWGREGSRYTF.

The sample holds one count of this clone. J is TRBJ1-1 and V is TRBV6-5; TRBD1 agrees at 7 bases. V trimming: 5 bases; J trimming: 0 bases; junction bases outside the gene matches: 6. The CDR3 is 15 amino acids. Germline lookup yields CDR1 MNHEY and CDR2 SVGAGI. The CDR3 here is CASSHQTGLNTEAFF. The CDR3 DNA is TGTGCCAGCAGTCACCAGACAGGGTTGAACACTGAAGCTTTCTTT.

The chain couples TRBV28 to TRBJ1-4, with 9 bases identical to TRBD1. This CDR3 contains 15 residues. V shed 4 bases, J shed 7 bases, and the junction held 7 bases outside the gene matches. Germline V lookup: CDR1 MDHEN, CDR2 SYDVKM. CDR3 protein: CASSSAGTGSEKLFF. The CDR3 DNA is TGTGCCAGCAGTTCCGCCGGGACAGGGTCTGAAAAACTGTTTTTT.

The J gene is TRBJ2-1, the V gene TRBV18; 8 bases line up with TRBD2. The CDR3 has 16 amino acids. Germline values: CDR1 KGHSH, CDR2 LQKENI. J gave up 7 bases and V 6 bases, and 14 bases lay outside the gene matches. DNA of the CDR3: TGTGCCAGCTCTCCATCCGGGGGGACTAGACCTAATGAGCAGTTCTTC. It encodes CASSPSGGTRPNEQFF.

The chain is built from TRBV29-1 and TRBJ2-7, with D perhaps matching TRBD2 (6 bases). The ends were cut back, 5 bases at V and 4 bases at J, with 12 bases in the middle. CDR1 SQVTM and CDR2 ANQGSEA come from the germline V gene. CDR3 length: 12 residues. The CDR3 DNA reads TGCAGCGTTTGGATCGGGGGTTACGAGCAGTACTTC. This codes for CSVWIGGYEQYF.

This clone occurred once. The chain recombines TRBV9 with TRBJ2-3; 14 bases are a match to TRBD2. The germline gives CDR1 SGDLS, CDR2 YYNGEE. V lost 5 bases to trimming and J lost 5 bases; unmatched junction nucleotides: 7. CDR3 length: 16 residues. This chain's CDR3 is CASRRLAGGQGDTQYF. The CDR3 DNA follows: TGTGCCAGCAGGCGACTAGCGGGGGGGCAGGGAGATACGCAGTATTTT.

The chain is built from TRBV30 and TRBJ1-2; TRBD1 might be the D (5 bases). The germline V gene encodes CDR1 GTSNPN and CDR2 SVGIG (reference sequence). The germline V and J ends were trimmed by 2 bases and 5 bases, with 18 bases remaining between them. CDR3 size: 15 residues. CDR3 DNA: TGTGCCTGGAGTAAAGATCCCCCGGGGGTGTATGGCTACACCTTC. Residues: CAWSKDPPGVYGYTF.

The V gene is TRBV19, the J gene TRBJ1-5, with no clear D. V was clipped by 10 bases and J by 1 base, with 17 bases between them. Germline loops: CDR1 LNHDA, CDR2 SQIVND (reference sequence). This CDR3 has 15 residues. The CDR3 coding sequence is TGTGCCACCAAGGAGGGAGTCGCGAGCAATCAGCCCCAGCATTTT. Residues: CATKEGVASNQPQHF.

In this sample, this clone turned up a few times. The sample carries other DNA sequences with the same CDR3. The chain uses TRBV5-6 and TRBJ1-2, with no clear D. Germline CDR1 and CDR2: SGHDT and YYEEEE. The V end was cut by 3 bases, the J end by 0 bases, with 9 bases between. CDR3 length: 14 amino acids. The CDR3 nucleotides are TGTGCCAGCAGCTCGGTAGACTCTAACTATGGCTACACCTTC. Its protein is CASSSVDSNYGYTF.

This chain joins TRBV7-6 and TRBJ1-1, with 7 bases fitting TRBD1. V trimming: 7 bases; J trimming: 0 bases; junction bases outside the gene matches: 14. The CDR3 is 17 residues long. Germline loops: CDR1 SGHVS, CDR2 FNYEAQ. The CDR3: CASTRSSSGQLNTEAFF. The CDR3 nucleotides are TGTGCCAGCACTCGTAGCAGTTCGGGACAGTTGAACACTGAAGCTTTCTTT.

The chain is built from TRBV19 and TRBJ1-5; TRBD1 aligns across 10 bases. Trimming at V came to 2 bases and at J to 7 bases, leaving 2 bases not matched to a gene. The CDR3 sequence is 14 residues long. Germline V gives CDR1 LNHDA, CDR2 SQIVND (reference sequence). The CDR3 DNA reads TGTGCCAGTAGTATACGACAGGGGGCCCAGCCCCAGCATTTT. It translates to CASSIRQGAQPQHF.

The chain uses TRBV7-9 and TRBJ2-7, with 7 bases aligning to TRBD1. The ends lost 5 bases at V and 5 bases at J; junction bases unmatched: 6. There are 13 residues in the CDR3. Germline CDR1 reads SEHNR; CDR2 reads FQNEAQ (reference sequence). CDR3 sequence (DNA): TGTGCCAGCAGCCAGTCGACAGGGAACGAGCAGTACTTC. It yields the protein CASSQSTGNEQYF.

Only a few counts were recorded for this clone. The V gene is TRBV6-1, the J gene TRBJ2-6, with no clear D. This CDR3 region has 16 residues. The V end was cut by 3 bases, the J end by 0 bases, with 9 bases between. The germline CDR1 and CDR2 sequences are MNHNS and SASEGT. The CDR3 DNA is TGTGCCAGCAGTGAGAGACGGGTCTCTGGGGCCAACGTCCTGACTTTC. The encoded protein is CASSERRVSGANVLTF.

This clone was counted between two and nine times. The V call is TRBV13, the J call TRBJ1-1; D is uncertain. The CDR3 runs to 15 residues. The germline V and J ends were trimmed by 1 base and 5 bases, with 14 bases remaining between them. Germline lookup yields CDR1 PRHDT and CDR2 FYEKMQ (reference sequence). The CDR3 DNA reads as TGTGCCAGCAGCTTAGTTCAGGCTTCGGGAACTGAAGCTTTCTTT. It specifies CASSLVQASGTEAFF.

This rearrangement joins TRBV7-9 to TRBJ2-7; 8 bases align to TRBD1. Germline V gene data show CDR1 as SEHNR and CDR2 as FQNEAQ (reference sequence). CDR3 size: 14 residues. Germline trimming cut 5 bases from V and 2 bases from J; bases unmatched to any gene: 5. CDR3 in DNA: TGTGCCAGCAGCCCCCCGGACAGGGCCTACGAGCAGTACTTC. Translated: CASSPPDRAYEQYF.

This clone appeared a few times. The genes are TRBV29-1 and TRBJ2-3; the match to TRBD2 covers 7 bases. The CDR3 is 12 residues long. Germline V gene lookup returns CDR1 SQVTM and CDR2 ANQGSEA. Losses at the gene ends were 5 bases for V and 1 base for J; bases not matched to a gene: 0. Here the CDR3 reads CSVRGGTDTQYF. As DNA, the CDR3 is TGCAGCGTTCGGGGGGGCACAGATACGCAGTATTTT.

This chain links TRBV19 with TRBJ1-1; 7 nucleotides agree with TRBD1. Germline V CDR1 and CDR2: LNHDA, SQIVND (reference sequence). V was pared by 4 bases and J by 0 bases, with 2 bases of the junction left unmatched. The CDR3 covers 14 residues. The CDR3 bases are TGTGCCAGTAGTACAGGGGGAATGAACACTGAAGCTTTCTTT. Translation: CASSTGGMNTEAFF.

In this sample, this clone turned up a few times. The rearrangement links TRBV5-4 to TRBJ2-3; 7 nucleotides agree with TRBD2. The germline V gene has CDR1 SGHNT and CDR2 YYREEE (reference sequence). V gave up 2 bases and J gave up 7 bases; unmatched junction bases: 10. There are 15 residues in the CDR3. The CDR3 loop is CASSLGLDIKNTQYF. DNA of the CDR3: TGTGCCAGCAGCTTAGGACTAGACATCAAGAATACGCAGTATTTT. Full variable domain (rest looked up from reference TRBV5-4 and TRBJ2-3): ETGVTQSPTHLIKTRGQQVTLRCSSQSGHNTVSWYQQALGQGPQFIFQYYREEENGRGNFPPRFSGLQFPNYSSELNVNALELDDSALYLCASSLGLDIKNTQYFGPGTRLTVL.

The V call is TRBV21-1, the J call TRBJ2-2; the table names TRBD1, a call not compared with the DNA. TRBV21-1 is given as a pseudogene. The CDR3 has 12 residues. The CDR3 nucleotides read TGTGCCAGCAGCAAGGGGCACGGGGAGCTGTTTTTT. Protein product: CASSKGHGELFF.

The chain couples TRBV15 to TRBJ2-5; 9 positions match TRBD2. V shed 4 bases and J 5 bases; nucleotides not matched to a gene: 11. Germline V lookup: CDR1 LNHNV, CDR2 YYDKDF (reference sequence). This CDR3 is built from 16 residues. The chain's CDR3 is CATSNSGGGGWETQYF. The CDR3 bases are TGTGCCACCAGCAATTCCGGCGGGGGGGGCTGGGAGACCCAGTACTTC. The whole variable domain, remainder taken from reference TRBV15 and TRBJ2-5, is DAMVIQNPRYQVTQFGKPVTLSCSQTLNHNVMYWYQQKSSQAPKLLFHYYDKDFNNEADTPDNFQSRRPNTSFCFLDIRSPGLGDTAMYLCATSNSGGGGWETQYFGPGTRLLVL.

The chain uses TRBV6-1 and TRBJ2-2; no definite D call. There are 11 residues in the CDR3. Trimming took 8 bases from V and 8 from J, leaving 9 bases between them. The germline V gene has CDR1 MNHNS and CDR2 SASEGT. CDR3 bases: TGTGCCAGCTTTAGAGCGGGGGAGCTGTTTTTT. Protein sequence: CASFRAGELFF.

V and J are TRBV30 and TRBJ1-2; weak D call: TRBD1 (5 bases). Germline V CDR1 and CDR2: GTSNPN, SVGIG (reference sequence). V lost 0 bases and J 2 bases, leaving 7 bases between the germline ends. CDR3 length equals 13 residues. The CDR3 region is CAWSVRENYGYTF. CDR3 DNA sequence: TGTGCCTGGAGTGTCAGGGAAAACTATGGCTACACCTTC. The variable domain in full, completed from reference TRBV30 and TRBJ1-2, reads SQTIHQWPATLVQPVGSPLSLECTVEGTSNPNLYWYRQAAGRGLQLLFYSVGIGQISSEVPQNLSASRPQDRQFILSSKKLLLSDSGFYLCAWSVRENYGYTFGSGTRLTVV.

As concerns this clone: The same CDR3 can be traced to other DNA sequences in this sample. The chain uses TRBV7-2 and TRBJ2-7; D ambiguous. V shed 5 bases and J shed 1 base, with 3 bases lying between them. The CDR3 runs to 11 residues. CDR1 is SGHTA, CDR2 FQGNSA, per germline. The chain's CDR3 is CASSPSYEQYF. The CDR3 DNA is TGTGCCAGCAGCCCGTCCTACGAGCAGTACTTC.

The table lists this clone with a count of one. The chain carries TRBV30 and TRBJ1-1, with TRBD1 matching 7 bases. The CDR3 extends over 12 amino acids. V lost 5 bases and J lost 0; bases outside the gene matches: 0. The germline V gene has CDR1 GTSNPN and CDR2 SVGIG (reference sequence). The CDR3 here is CAWDRVNTEAFF. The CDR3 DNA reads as TGTGCCTGGGACAGGGTGAACACTGAAGCTTTCTTT.

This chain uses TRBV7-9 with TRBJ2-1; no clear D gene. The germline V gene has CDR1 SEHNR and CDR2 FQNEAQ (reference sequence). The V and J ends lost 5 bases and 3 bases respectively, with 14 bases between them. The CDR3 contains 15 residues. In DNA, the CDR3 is TGTGCCAGCAGCGCTCGACTGCTAAGCTACAATGAGCAGTTCTTC. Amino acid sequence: CASSARLLSYNEQFF.

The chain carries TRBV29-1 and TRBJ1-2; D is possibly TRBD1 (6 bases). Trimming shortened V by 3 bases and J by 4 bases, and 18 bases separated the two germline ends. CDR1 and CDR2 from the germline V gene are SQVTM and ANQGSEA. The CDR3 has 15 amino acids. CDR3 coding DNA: TGCAGCGTTGACTGGGGCACGGGGGGGCTCTATGGCTACACCTTC. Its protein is CSVDWGTGGLYGYTF.